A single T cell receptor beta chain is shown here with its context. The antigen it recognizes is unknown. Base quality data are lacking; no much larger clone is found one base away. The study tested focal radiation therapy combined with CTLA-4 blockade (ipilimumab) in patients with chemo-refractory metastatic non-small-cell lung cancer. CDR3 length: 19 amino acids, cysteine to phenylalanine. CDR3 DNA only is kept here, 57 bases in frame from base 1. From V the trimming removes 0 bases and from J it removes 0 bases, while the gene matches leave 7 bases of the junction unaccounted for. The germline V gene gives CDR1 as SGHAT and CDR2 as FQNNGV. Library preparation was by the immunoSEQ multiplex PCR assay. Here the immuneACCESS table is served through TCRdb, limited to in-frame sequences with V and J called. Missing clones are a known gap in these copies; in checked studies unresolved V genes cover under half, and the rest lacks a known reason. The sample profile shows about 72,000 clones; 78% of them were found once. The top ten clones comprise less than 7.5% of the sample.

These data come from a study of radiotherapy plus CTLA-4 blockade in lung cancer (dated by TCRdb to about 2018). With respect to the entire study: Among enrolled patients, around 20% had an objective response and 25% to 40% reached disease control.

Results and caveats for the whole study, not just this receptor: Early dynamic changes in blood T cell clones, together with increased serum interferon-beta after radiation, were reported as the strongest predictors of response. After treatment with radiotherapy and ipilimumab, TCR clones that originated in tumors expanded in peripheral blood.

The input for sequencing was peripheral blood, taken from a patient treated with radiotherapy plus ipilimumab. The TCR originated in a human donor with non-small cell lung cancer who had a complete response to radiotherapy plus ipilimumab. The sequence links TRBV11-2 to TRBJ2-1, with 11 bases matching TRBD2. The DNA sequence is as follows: TGTGCCAGCAGCTTAGAGGCGACTAGCGGGGTTAGCTCCTACAATGAGCAGTTCTTC. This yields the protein CASSLEATSGVSSYNEQFF.